Each of the 5 T cell receptor beta chains below was sequenced from the same sample in a study of blood T cell repertoires in COVID-19. Clones were sequenced by immunoSEQ multiplex PCR, and TCRdb holds only the in-frame ones, with some missing. The table lists 45,000 to 55,000 clones, 75% to 95% of them singletons. Sequencing was performed on peripheral blood. These TCRs come from a woman aged 40 to 50 with active COVID-19.

The chain couples TRBV3-1 (or the pseudogene TRBV3-2) to TRBJ1-1, with TRBD1 matching 10 bases. V lost 3 bases to trimming and J lost 8 bases; unmatched junction nucleotides: 3. This CDR3 is built from 13 residues. Germline loops: CDR1 LGHDT, CDR2 YNNKEL (reference sequence). CDR3 in amino acids: CASSQTGGAEAFF. The DNA for the CDR3 is TGTGCCAGCAGCCAGACAGGGGGCGCAGAAGCTTTCTTT.

This clone came up once. This sequence joins TRBV4-3 and TRBJ2-1; the match to TRBD2 covers 8 bases. CDR3 length equals 17 residues. Germline V gene data show CDR1 as LGHNA and CDR2 as YSLEER. With V trimmed by 1 base and J by 10 bases, 15 bases remained unmatched. The CDR3 spells CASSQGVGLAVGGEQFF. In DNA form, the CDR3 reads TGCGCCAGCAGCCAAGGAGTAGGACTAGCAGTTGGTGGAGAGCAGTTCTTC.

J is TRBJ1-1 and V is TRBV19; 9 bases are a match to TRBD1. The trim removed 7 bases at V and 8 bases at J, leaving 11 bases unmatched. The CDR3 is 14 residues long. Per germline, CDR1 LNHDA and CDR2 SQIVND (reference sequence). The CDR3 coding sequence is TGTGCCAGTAAGTTGGACAGGGGCCGGGGAGAAGCTTTCTTT. Translation gives CASKLDRGRGEAFF.

The chain is built from TRBV5-1 and TRBJ2-6; D is perhaps TRBD1 (6 bases). The germline V gene has CDR1 SGHRS and CDR2 YFSETQ. CDR3 length equals 15 residues. The germline V and J ends were trimmed by 2 bases and 4 bases, with 10 bases remaining between them. The CDR3 sequence: CASSFTGTGANVLTF. The CDR3 bases are TGCGCCAGCAGCTTTACAGGGACCGGGGCCAACGTCCTGACTTTC.

The chain links TRBV6-2 or TRBV6-3 to TRBJ2-7; tentative D call: TRBD2 (5 bases). Germline CDR1 MNHEY, CDR2 SVGEGT. Trimming removed 5 bases from V and 4 bases from J, with 15 bases in between. This CDR3 contains 14 residues. CDR3 coding DNA: TGTGCCAGCAGTCACGGACTCAACCCGTACGAGCAGTACTTC. It yields the protein CASSHGLNPYEQYF.